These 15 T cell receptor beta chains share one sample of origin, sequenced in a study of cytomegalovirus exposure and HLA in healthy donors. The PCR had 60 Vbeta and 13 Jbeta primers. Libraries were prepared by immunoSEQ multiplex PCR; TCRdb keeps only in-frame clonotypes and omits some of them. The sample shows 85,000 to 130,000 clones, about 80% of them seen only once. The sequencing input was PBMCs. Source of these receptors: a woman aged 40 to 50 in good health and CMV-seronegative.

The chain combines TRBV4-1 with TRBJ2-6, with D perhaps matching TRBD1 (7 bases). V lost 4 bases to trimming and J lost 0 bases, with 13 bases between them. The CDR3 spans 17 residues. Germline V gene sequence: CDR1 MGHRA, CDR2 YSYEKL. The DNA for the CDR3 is TGCGCCAGCAGCCCTCAGGGGGGCCGCTCTGGGGCCAACGTCCTGACTTTC. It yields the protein CASSPQGGRSGANVLTF.

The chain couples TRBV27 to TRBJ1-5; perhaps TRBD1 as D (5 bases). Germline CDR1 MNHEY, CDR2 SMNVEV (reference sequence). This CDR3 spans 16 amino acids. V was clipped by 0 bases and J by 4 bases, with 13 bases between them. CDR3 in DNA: TGTGCCAGCAGTTTATCGGGAGGGGCCATTAATCAGCCCCAGCATTTT. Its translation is CASSLSGGAINQPQHF.

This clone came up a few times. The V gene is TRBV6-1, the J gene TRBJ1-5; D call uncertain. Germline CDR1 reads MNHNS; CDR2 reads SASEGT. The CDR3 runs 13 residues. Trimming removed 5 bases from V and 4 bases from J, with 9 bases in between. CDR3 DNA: TGTGCCAGCAGTACACAGTGGAATCAGCCCCAGCATTTT. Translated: CASSTQWNQPQHF.

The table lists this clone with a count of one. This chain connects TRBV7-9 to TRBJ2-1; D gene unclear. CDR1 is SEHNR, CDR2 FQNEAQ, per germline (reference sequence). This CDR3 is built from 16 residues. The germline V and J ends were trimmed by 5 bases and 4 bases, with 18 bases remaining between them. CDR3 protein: CASSHSKVTYYNEQFF. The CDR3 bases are TGTGCCAGCAGCCACTCTAAAGTGACTTATTACAATGAGCAGTTCTTC.

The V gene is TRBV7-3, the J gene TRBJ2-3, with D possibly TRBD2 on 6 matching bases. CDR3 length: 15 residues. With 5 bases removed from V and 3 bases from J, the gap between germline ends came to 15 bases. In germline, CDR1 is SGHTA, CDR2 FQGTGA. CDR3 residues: CASSQEGTRTDTQYF. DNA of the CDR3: TGTGCCAGCAGCCAGGAGGGGACCCGGACAGATACGCAGTATTTT.

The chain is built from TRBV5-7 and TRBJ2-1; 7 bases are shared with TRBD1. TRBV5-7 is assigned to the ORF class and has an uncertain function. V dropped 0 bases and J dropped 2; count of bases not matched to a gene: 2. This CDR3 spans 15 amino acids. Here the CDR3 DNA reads TGTGCCAGCAGCTTGGGAACAGGGGCCTACAATGAGCAGTTCTTC. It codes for CASSLGTGAYNEQFF.

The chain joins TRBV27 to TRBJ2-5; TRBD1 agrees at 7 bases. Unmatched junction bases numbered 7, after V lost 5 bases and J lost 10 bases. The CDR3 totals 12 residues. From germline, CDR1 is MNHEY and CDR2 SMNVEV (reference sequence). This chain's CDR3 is CASSPAQGVQYF. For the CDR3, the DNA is TGTGCCAGCAGTCCTGCCCAGGGGGTCCAGTACTTC.

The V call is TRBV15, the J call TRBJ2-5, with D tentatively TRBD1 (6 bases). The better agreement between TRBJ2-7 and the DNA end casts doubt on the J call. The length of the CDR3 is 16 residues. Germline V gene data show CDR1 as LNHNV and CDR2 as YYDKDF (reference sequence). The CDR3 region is CATSRPTPGQIGEQYF. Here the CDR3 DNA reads TGTGCCACCAGCAGACCGACTCCGGGACAAATCGGCGAGCAGTACTTC.

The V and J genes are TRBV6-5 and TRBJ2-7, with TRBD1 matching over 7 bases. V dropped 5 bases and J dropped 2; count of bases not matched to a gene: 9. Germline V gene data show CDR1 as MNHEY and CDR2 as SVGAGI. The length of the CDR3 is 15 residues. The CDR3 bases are TGTGCCAGCAGTAACAAAATAACAGGGGCCTACGAGCAGTACTTC. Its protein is CASSNKITGAYEQYF.

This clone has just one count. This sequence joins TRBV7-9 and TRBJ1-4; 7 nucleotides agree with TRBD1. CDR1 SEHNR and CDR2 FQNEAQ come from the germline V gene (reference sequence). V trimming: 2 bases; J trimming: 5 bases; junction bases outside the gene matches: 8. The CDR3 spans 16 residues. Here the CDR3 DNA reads TGTGCCAGCAGCTTACAAGGGACAGCCGAGAATGAAAAACTGTTTTTT. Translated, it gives CASSLQGTAENEKLFF.

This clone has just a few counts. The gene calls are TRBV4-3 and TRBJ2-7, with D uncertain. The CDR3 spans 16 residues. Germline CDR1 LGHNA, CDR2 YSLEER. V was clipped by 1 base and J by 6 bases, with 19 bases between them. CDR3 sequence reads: CASSQVFSGSIGEQYF. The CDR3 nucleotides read TGCGCCAGCAGCCAAGTGTTCTCCGGGTCCATAGGCGAGCAGTACTTC.

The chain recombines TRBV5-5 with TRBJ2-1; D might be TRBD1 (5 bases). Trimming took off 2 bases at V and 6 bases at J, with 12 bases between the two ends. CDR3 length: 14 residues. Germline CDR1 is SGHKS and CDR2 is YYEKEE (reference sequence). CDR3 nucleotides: TGTGCCAGCAGCTTCAGGGTTCAACTCAATGAGCAGTTCTTC. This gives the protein CASSFRVQLNEQFF.

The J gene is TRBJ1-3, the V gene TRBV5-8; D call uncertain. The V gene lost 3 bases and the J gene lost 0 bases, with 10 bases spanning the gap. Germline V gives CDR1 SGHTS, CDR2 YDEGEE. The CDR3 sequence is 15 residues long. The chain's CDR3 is CASSYTRSSGNTIYF. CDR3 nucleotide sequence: TGTGCCAGCAGCTACACAAGGAGCTCTGGAAACACCATATATTTT.

CDR3 protein: CASSLGGGTGGFFF. The CDR3 bases are TGTGCCAGCAGCTTAGGAGGTGGGACAGGGGGTTTCTTCTTT. The gene calls are TRBV7-9 and TRBJ1-1; TRBD1 agrees at 11 bases. Germline V CDR1 and CDR2: SEHNR, FQNEAQ (reference sequence). Unmatched junction bases numbered 9, after V lost 1 base and J lost 14 bases. The CDR3 covers 14 residues.

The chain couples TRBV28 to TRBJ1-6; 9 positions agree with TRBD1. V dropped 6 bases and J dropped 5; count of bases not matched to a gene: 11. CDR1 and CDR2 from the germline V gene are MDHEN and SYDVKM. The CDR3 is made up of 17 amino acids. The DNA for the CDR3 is TGTGCCAGCAGGTCCTCTCGGACAGGGGATCATAATTCACCCCTCCACTTT. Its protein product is CASRSSRTGDHNSPLHF.